A single T cell receptor (beta chain) is shown here with its context. This clonotype was observed at least ten times. Its cognate antigen has yet to be identified. There are no base qualities to consult, and no much larger clone falls within one base. The data were taken from a study of T cells in Graves' hyperthyroidism and ophthalmopathy (dated by TCRdb to about 2019). About the full investigation: Peripheral blood samples were taken at the time of initial diagnosis, prior to any treatment. A discovery cohort of about 96 patients, 43 with Graves' ophthalmopathy and approximately 55 with stable Graves' hyperthyroidism, was used to find distinguishing TCR V-J signatures. Prospective prediction of ophthalmopathy was tested in an independent validation cohort of approximately 18 hyperthyroidism patients and 17 patients who later progressed to ophthalmopathy. The 90 to 100 discovery patients were randomly divided into training and test sets at a 7:3 ratio. Thyroid tissue and blood T-cell repertoires from about six Graves' hyperthyroidism patients were also compared in the study. Following sampling, methimazole starting at 30 mg daily was given to hyperthyroidism patients, and high-dose intravenous methylprednisolone was given to ophthalmopathy patients. The paper describes TCR Vbeta CDR3 sequencing of 120 to 150 peripheral blood samples, made up of about 41 ophthalmopathy patients, some 80 hyperthyroidism patients and some 17 progressor patients.

Stable Graves' hyperthyroidism was defined as the absence of progression to ophthalmopathy over 18 months of follow-up. Hyperthyroidism patients were newly diagnosed, had a disease duration of under 2 months, and were aged 18 to 65 years. Patients with uncontrolled infections, other autoimmune diseases, pregnancy or lactation were excluded. Diagnoses were based on clinical symptoms, serum thyroxine and TRAb, thyroid ultrasound and orbital computed tomography. PBMCs were isolated from around 10 ml of fresh peripheral blood by Ficoll-Paque density gradient centrifugation. Trizol reagent was used to extract total RNA, and RNA quality was then checked on an Agilent 2100 Bioanalyzer. CDR1 and CDR2 were assigned from the germline V gene as SGHAT and FQNNGV. From the cysteine up to the phenylalanine, the CDR3 has a length of 16 residues. The DNA shown is the 48-base CDR3, in frame from base 1. Here V drops 5 bases and J drops 2 bases, and the junction holds 5 bases not matched to any gene.

TCR beta CDR3 regions were amplified from RNA transcripts. A first-round RT-PCR of the TCR CDR3 used the HTBI primer set with the Qiagen OneStep RT-PCR kit. Libraries were constructed in a second round of multiplex PCR, after which size selection and purification were carried out. The libraries were sequenced on an Illumina HiSeq2000 using paired-end 100 bp reads. In the paper's pipeline: Raw data were processed with SOAPnuke, discarding reads with adapters, uncalled bases, mean Phred below 15, or no exact constant-primer or identifier match. COPE v1.2.5 was used to merge high-quality paired reads, and clonotypes were defined as unique nucleotide sequences. MiTCR v1.1 was used to align clonotypes to the IMGT TRBV, TRBD and TRBJ reference segments. Only V-J combinations with frequency above 0.0001, covering roughly 99% of repertoires, were analysed. A TCS score was defined as the ratio between F50 (clonal expansion) and ExV (chaos), using BLOSUM62-based TCRdist between CDR3 peptides within each V-J. Welch's t-statistics and random forest reduced just over 500 V-J features to fewer than 15, which were used in a naive Bayes classifier (R e1071). TCRdb redid the processing of the public reads, applying fastp at Q25 and MiXCR, and retained in-frame beta chains. When rows share a CDR3 protein, they turn into one entry using the most common DNA and genes. The authors' filters were not applied to this entry. For this sample the table gives a few hundred thousand distinct CDR3 sequences, of which roughly 14% were detected only once. Jointly, the top ten make up about a sixth of the sample.

Results and caveats for the whole study, not just this receptor: Blood samples also contained most of the expanded thyroid clonotypes (frequency above 0.001), which suggests that blood repertoires may reflect thyroid immune responses. A 13 V-J signature model separated ophthalmopathy from stable hyperthyroidism, with just over 85% sensitivity and 81.08% specificity in cross-validation and 80%/75% in testing. During validation, the model predicted progression to ophthalmopathy a median of approximately 7 months ahead of onset, with 60% to 71% sensitivity and about 75% specificity. Sample size was not statistically predetermined, and investigators were not blinded to group allocation.

The V gene is TRBV11-2 and the J gene is TRBJ2-6, with 8 bases aligning to TRBD1. This TCR derives from a woman between 18 and 29 years old with Graves' hyperthyroidism. Sequences were obtained from blood. DNA sequence: TGTGCCAGCAGCCCGAGGACAGGGACTGGGGCCAACGTCCTGACTTTC. Its protein reads: CASSPRTGTGANVLTF.